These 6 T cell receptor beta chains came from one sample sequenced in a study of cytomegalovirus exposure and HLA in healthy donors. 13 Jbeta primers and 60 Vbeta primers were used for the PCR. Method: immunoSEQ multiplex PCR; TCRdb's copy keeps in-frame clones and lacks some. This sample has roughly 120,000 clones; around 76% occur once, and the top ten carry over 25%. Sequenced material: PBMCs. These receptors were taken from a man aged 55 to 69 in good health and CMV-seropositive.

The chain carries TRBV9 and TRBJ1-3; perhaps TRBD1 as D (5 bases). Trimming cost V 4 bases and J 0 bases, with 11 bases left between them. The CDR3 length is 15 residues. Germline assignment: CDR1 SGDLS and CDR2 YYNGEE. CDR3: CASSPRGDSGNTIYF. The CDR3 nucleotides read TGTGCCAGCAGCCCACGGGGGGACTCTGGAAACACCATATATTTT.

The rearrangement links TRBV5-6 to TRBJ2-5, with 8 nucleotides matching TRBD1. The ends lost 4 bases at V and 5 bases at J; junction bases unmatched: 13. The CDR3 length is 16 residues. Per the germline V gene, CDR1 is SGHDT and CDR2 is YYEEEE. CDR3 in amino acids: CASSPRSRGLWETQYF. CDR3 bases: TGTGCCAGCAGCCCGCGCAGCAGGGGGCTCTGGGAGACCCAGTACTTC.

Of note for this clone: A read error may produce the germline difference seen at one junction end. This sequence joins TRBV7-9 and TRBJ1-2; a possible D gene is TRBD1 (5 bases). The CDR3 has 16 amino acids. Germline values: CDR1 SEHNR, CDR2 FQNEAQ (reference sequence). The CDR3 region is CSSSFGSGGLAYGYTF. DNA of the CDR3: TGTTCCAGCAGCTTCGGGTCGGGGGGATTGGCCTATGGCTACACCTTC.

CDR3 residues: CAWTIRSGESDTQYF. CDR3 nucleotides: TGTGCCTGGACCATCAGGTCGGGGGAGTCAGATACGCAGTATTTT. This rearrangement joins TRBV30 to TRBJ2-3; D is possibly TRBD2 (6 bases). The CDR3 has 15 residues. V gave up 4 bases and J gave up 4 bases, with 18 bases separating them. Germline CDR1 GTSNPN, CDR2 SVGIG (reference sequence). Using reference TRBV30 and TRBJ2-3 for the parts outside the CDR3, the full variable domain is SQTIHQWPATLVQPVGSPLSLECTVEGTSNPNLYWYRQAAGRGLQLLFYSVGIGQISSEVPQNLSASRPQDRQFILSSKKLLLSDSGFYLCAWTIRSGESDTQYFGPGTRLTVL.

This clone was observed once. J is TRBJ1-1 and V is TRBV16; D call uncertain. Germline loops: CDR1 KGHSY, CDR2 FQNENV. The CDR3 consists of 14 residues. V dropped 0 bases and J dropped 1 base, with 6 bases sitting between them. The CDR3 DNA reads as TGTGCCAGCAGCCAATCCCCCGGGAACACTGAAGCTTTCTTT. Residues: CASSQSPGNTEAFF.

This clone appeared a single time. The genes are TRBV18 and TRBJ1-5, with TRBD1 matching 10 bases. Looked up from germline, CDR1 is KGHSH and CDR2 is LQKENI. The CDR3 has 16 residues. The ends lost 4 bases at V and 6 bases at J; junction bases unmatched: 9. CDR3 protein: CASSLGQGGAGQPQHF. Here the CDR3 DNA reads TGTGCCAGCTCACTTGGACAGGGGGGAGCAGGTCAGCCCCAGCATTTT.